This T cell receptor (beta chain) appears in the sequencing data of a study of post-analysis software for immune sequencing data (dated by TCRdb to between 2014 and 2016). Regarding the study in general: The recorded disease courses included relapsing-remitting, secondary progressive and progressive-relapsing multiple sclerosis, and some patients had no subtype annotation. The patient repertoires were compared against approximately ten previously published healthy control repertoires obtained from donors aged roughly 6 to 26 years. A subset of samples was prepared in parallel using single-end sample barcoding, then pooled and co-amplified after Illumina adapter ligation.

The full study reports these points: Compared with controls, multiple sclerosis patients had significantly lower normalized Chao1 diversity, a finding suggesting substantial peripheral T-cell clonal expansion. Direct clustering with F measure showed strong co-clustering of samples prepared in the same batch, prompting a batch-effect correction. Roughly 5 TRBV segments, including TRBV5-6, TRBV5-1 and TRBV20-1, were significantly more frequent in patients than controls. The multiple sclerosis patient group was slightly younger than the control group.

For this clonotype: Its antigen has not been determined. Within one base of it there is no much larger clone, and no base qualities were kept.

Measured from the cysteine to the phenylalanine, the CDR3 is 17 residues long. Of all the DNA, just the CDR3 is kept, 51 bases in frame from base 1. At the junction V is shortened by 4 bases and J by 7 bases; bases outside the gene matches: 15. For CDR1 and CDR2, the germline V gene lists SGHVS and FQNEAQ. The library came from PCR. TCRdb records Illumina HiSeq 2500 as the sequencer. To reduce PCR and sequencing biases, unique molecular identifiers were incorporated into the TCR beta cDNA libraries. Approximately 500,000 cDNA molecules were obtained per 1 to 10 million input T cells, so each molecule approximated one T cell. The same protocol used for the earlier healthy control dataset was applied to prepare and sequence the patient libraries. Within a given batch, samples were prepared together, multiplexed and sequenced on the same HiSeq lane. The original pipeline was this. Raw barcoded reads were processed with MIGEC, and single-read molecular identifier groups were discarded before consensus assembly and CDR3 extraction. Clonotype tables were post-analysed with VDJtools, and diversity was normalized by down-sampling all datasets to the smallest sample size. To correct batch-related cross-sample contamination, repertoire overlap clustering matched CDR3 amino acid sequences but not nucleotide sequences. The public reads were reanalyzed by TCRdb: fastp trimming at Q25, MiXCR alignment, in-frame beta chains only. Each record represents a unique CDR3 protein, reported with the most common genes and DNA among its rows. V and J calls and clone size were set by TCRdb, not the authors. The sample table records 700,000 to 800,000 distinct CDR3 sequences; about 27% of these occur just once. Clones ranked in the top ten supply 0.56% of the sample.

TCR beta repertoires were profiled from peripheral blood of approximately 13 young patients with multiple sclerosis to demonstrate the VDJtools post-analysis software. Multiple sclerosis patients were children and adolescents aged about 6 to 17 years. The rearrangement combines TRBV7-8 with TRBJ1-5, with TRBD1 matching 8 junction bases. What was sequenced was blood. This TCR was sampled from a girl aged 10-17 years with multiple sclerosis. This receptor carries the CDR3 CASSSLPDRVIEQPQHF. At the DNA level, the sequence is TGTGCCAGCAGCTCCCTACCGGACAGGGTAATTGAACAGCCCCAGCATTTT.